This T cell receptor (beta chain) was observed in a study of blood T cell repertoires in COVID-19. Germline V gene sequence: CDR1 SGHNT, CDR2 YYREEE (reference sequence). V was cut by 4 bases and J by 1 base, with 12 bases left in between. The CDR3 is made up of 15 amino acids. Under the authors' procedure: Reference gene primer amplification yielded estimated nucleated cell counts. Sequencing was performed with immunoSEQ multiplex PCR; in TCRdb, only in-frame clones are kept and a portion is missing. V and J calls and clone size are as listed in that table; D and trimming were resolved from the DNA. The top ten hold 2.8% of the sample, which has 150,000 to 200,000 clones, more than 60% seen once.

The sequencing input was peripheral blood. The source is a man between 65 and 85 years old with acute or convalescent COVID-19. V usage is TRBV5-4 and J usage is TRBJ1-3; possible D gene TRBD1, 6 bases. CDR3 residues: CASSVDSTSGNTIYF. The DNA of the CDR3 is TGTGCCAGCAGCGTGGACAGTACGTCTGGAAACACCATATATTTT.